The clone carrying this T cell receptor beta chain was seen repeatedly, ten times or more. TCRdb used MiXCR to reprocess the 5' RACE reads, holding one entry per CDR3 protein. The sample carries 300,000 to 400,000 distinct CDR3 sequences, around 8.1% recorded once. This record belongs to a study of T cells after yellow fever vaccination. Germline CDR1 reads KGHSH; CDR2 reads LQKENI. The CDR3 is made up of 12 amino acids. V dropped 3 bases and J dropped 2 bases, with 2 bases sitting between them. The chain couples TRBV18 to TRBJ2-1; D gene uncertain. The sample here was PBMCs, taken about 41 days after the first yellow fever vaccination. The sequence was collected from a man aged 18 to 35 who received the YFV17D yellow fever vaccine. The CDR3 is CASSPAYNEQFF. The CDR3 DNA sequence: TGTGCCAGCTCACCTGCCTACAATGAGCAGTTCTTC.